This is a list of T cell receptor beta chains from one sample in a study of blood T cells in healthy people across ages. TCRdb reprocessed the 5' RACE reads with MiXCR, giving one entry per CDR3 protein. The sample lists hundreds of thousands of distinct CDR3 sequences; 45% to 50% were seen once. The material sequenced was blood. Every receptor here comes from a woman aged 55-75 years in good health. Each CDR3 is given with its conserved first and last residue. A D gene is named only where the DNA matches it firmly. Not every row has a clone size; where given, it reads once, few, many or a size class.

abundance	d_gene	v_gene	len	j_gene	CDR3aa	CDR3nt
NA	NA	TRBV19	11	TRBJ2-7	CASSQNSEQYF	TGTGCCAGTAGCCAAAACAGCGAGCAGTACTTC
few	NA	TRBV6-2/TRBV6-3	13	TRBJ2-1	CASRFAGRNEQFF	TGTGCCAGTCGGTTCGCGGGAAGGAATGAGCAGTTCTTC
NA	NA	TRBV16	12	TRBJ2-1	CACSVIGYEQFF	TGTGCCTGCAGCGTCATAGGCTATGAGCAGTTCTTC
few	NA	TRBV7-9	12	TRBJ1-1	CASSVNTAEAFF	TGTGCCAGCAGCGTAAACACAGCCGAAGCTTTCTTT
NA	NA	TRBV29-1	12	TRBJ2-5	CSVERAAETQYF	TGCAGCGTTGAGAGGGCGGCGGAGACCCAGTACTTC
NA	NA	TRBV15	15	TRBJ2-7	CAASRGGAGQTEQYF	TGTGCCGCCAGCAGAGGTGGTGCGGGACAAACTGAGCAGTACTTC
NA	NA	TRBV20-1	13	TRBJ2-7	CCAWDFRDYEQYF	TGCTGTGCCTGGGATTTCCGCGACTACGAGCAGTACTTC
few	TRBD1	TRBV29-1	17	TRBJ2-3	CSAPYIPSGQGADTQYF	TGCAGCGCACCCTACATTCCTAGCGGACAGGGGGCGGATACGCAGTATTTT
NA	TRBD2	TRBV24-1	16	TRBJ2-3	CATSEPTSGSSDTQYF	TGTGCCACCAGTGAGCCGACTAGCGGGAGTTCAGATACGCAGTATTTT
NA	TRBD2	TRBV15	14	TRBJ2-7	CATSRELAGYEQYF	TGTGCCACCAGCAGAGAACTAGCGGGGTACGAGCAGTACTTC
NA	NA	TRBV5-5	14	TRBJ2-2	CASSFSGNAGELFF	TGTGCCAGCAGCTTCTCAGGGAATGCCGGGGAGCTGTTTTTT
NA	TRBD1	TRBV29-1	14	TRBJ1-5	CSAAGGNSNQPQHF	TGCAGCGCCGCAGGGGGAAATAGCAATCAGCCCCAGCATTTT
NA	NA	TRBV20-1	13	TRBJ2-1	CSARGEWWNEQFF	TGCAGTGCTAGGGGGGAGTGGTGGAATGAGCAGTTCTTC
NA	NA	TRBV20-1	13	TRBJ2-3	CSAREIRADTQYF	TGCAGTGCTAGAGAGATCCGGGCAGATACGCAGTATTTT
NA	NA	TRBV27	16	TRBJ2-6	CASSFRWIPGANVLTF	TGTGCCAGCAGTTTTCGATGGATCCCTGGGGCCAACGTCCTGACTTTC
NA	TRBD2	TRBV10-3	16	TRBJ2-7	CAISEAPGLAGDEQYF	TGTGCCATCAGTGAGGCGCCGGGACTAGCGGGAGACGAGCAGTACTTC
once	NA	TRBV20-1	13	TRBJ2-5	CSASGSHYNEQYF	TGCAGTGCTAGCGGGTCTCACTACAATGAGCAGTACTTC
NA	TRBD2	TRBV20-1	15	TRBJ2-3	CSARESGRALDTQYF	TGCAGTGCTAGAGAGAGCGGGAGGGCCTTAGATACGCAGTATTTT
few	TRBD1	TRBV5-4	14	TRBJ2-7	CASKRRQGPYEQYF	TGTGCCAGCAAAAGGAGACAGGGTCCCTACGAGCAGTACTTC
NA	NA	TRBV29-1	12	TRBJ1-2	CSVRIREYGYTF	TGCAGCGTTAGGATTCGGGAATATGGCTACACCTTC
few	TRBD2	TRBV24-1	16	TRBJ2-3	CATSDPTSGSTDTQYF	TGTGCCACCAGTGATCCTACTAGCGGGAGTACAGATACGCAGTATTTT
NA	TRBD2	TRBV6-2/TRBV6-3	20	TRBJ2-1	CASSYSVAGSLRGAYNEQFF	TGTGCCAGCAGTTACTCGGTAGCGGGATCCCTCAGAGGGGCCTACAATGAGCAGTTCTTC
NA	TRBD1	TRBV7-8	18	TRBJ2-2	CASSPYRTGGPHTGELFF	TGTGCCAGCAGCCCATATAGGACAGGGGGCCCCCACACCGGGGAGCTGTTTTTT
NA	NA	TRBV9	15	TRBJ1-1	CASSHRGGMNTEAFF	TGTGCCAGCAGCCATCGGGGAGGAATGAACACTGAAGCTTTCTTT
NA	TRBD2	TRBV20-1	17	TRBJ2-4	CSARDPLGLAEDNEQYF	TGCAGTGCTAGAGATCCTCTTGGACTAGCGGAGGACAATGAGCAGTACTTC
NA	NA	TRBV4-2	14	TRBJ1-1	CASNQEGWVAEAFF	TGTGCCAGCAACCAAGAAGGGTGGGTCGCTGAAGCTTTCTTT
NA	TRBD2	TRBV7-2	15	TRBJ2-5	CASSFSRLAGETQYF	TGTGCCAGCAGCTTTAGCCGACTAGCGGGAGAGACCCAGTACTTC
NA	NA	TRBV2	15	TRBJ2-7	CASSDGQAISYEQYF	TGTGCCAGCAGTGACGGTCAGGCGATCTCCTACGAGCAGTACTTC
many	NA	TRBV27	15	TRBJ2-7	CASSLGAGADYEQYF	TGTGCCAGCAGTTTAGGCGCGGGGGCGGACTACGAGCAGTACTTC
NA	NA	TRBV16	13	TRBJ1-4	CASSQNRDEKLFF	TGTGCCAGCAGCCAGAACAGGGATGAAAAACTGTTTTTT
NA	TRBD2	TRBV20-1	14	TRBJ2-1	CSARTSGNYNEQFF	TGCAGTGCTAGGACTAGCGGGAATTACAATGAGCAGTTCTTC
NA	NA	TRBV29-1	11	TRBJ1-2	CSVDGENGYTF	TGCAGCGTTGACGGGGAGAATGGCTACACCTTC
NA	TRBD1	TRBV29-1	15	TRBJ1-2	CSAGGTGGVRYGYTF	TGCAGCGCCGGAGGGACAGGGGGGGTGCGCTATGGCTACACCTTC
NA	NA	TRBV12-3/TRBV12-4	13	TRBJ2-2	CASCVHNTGELFF	TGTGCCAGCTGCGTTCACAACACCGGGGAGCTGTTTTTT
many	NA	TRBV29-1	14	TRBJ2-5	CSVEFGDTLETQYF	TGCAGCGTTGAGTTTGGGGACACCCTAGAGACCCAGTACTTC
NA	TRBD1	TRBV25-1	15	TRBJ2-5	CASSEFGTEEETQYF	TGTGCCAGCAGTGAATTTGGGACAGAGGAAGAGACCCAGTACTTC
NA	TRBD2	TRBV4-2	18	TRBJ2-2	CASSQVFSGGDDTGELFF	TGTGCCAGCAGCCAAGTGTTCAGCGGGGGAGATGACACCGGGGAGCTGTTTTTT
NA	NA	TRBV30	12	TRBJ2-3	CAWSVTGDTQYF	TGTGCCTGGAGTGTAACGGGAGATACGCAGTATTTT
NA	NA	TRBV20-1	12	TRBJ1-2	CSGGKTPYGYTF	TGCAGTGGAGGAAAAACTCCCTATGGCTACACCTTC
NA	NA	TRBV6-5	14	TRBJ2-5	CANSYRTSANEQYF	TGTGCCAACAGTTACCGGACCAGTGCAAATGAGCAGTACTTC
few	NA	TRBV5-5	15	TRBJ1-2	CASSYAEGTHYGYTF	TGTGCCAGCAGCTATGCAGAAGGGACACACTATGGCTACACCTTC
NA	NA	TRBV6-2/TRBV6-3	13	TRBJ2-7	CASSYGADYEQYF	TGTGCCAGCAGTTACGGGGCAGACTACGAGCAGTACTTC
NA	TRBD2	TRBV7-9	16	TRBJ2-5	CASSRGLAGGLNEQYF	TGTGCCAGCAGCCGGGGACTAGCGGGAGGGCTGAATGAGCAGTACTTC
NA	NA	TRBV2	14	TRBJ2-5	CASSNGFGQETQYF	TGTGCCAGCAGTAATGGGTTCGGACAAGAGACCCAGTACTTC
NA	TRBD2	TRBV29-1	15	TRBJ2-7	CSVTLTGTKAYEQYF	TGCAGCGTTACACTAACCGGGACTAAAGCCTACGAGCAGTACTTC
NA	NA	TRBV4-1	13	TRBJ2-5	CASSQLVSETQYF	TGCGCCAGCAGCCAATTAGTCAGTGAGACCCAGTACTTC
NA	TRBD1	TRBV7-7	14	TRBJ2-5	CASSRDRVEETQYF	TGTGCTAGCAGCCGAGACAGGGTGGAAGAGACCCAGTACTTC